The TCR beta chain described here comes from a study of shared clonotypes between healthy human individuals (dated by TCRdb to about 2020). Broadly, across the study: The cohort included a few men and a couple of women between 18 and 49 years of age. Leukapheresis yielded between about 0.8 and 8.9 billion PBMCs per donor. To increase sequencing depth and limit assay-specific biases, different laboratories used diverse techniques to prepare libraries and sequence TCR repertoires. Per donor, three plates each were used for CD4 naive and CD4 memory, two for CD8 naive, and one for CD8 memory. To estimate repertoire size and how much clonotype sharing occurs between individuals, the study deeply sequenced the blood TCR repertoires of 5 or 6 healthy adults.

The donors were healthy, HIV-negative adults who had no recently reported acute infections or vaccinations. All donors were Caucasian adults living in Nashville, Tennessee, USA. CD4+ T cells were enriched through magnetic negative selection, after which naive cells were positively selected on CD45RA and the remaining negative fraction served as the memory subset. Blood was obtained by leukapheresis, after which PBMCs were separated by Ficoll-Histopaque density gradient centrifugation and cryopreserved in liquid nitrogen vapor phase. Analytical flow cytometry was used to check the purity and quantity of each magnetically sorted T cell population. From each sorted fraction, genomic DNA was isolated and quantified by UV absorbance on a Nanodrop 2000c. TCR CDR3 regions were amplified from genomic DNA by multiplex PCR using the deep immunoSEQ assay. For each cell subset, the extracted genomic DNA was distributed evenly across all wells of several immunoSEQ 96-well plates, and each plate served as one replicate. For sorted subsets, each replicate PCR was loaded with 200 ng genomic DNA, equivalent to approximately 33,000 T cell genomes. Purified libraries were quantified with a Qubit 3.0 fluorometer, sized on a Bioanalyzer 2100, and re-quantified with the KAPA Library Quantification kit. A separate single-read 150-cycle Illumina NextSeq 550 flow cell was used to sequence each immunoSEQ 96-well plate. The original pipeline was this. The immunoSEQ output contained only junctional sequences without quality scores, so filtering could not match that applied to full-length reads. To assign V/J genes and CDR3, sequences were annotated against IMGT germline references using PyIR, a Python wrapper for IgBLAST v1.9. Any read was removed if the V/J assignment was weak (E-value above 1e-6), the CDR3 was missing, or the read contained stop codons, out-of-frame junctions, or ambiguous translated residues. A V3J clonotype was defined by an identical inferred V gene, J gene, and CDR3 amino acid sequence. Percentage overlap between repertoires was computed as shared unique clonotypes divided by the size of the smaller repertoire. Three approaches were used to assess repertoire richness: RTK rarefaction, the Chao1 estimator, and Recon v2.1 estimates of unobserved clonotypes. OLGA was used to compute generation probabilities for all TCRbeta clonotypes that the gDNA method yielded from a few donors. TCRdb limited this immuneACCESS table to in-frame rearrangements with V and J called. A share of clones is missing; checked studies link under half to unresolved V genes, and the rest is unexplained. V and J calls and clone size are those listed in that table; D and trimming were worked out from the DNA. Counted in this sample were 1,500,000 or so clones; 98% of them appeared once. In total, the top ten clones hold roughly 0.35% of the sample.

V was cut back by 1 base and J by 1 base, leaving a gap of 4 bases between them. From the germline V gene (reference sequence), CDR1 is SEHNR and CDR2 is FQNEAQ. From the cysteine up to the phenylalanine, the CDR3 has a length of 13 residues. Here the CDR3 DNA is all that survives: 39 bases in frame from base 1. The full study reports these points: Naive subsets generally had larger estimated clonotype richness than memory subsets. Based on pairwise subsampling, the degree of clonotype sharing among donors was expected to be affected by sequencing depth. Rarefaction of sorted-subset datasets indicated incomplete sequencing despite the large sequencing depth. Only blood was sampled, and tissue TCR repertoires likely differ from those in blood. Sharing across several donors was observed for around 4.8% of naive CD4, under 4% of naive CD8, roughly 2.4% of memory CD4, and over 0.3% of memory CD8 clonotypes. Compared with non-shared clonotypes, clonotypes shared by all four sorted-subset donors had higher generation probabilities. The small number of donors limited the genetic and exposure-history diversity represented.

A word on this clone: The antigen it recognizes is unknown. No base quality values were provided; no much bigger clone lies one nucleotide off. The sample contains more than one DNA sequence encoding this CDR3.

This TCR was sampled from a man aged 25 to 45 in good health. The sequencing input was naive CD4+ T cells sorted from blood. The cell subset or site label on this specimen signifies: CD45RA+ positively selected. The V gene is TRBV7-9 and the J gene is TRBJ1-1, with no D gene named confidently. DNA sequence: TGTGCCAGCAGCTTAGTCGGGAACACTGAAGCTTTCTTT. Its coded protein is CASSLVGNTEAFF.